Listed below are T cell receptor beta chains from one sample, sequenced in a study of T cells in Graves' hyperthyroidism and ophthalmopathy. From the multiplex PCR reads, TCRdb called clonotypes with MiXCR, one entry per CDR3 protein. This sample yields approximately 570,000 distinct CDR3 sequences, of which just under 20% are seen a single time; 47% belongs to the top ten. Sequencing used blood. These TCRs come from a man between 40 and 49 years old with Graves' ophthalmopathy. The CDR3 runs from the conserved cysteine through the conserved F or W. D genes are given only for firm matches. Only some rows state a clone size, as once, few, many or a class for expanded clones.

TRBD1,TRBJ1-2,many,TRBV11-2,CASSKTGVLGYTF,TGTGCCAGCAGCAAGACAGGGGTACTTGGCTACACCTTC
TRBD2,TRBJ2-3,few,TRBV7-2,CASSLRTSGNADTQYF,TGTGCCAGCAGCTTAAGGACTAGCGGGAATGCAGATACGCAGTATTTT
NA,TRBJ2-1,few,TRBV12-5,CASGITGRQFF,TGTGCTAGTGGTATAACGGGACGACAGTTCTTC
NA,TRBJ1-5,many,TRBV30,CAWSAGGDQPQHF,TGTGCCTGGAGTGCGGGTGGGGATCAGCCCCAGCATTTT
NA,TRBJ1-4,few,TRBV30,CAWTTRGDPSEKLFF,TGTGCCTGGACCACGAGGGGGGATCCGTCGGAAAAACTGTTTTTT
TRBD1,TRBJ2-7,many,TRBV30,CAWSADRGRVQYF,TGTGCCTGGAGTGCGGACAGGGGGCGGGTGCAGTACTTC
TRBD1,TRBJ1-1,few,TRBV20-1,CSARDVQGGGNTEAFF,TGCAGTGCTAGAGATGTCCAGGGGGGGGGGAACACTGAAGCTTTCTTT
TRBD1,TRBJ1-3,few,TRBV20-1,CSATHLGGGAGNTIYF,TGCAGTGCTACCCATCTTGGAGGGGGCGCAGGAAACACCATATATTTT
NA,TRBJ1-2,many,TRBV30,CAWSVSGAGYTF,TGTGCCTGGAGTGTATCGGGGGCTGGCTACACCTTC
NA,TRBJ2-3,many,TRBV30,CAWSKATKGTDTQYF,TGTGCCTGGAGTAAGGCCACAAAAGGCACAGATACGCAGTATTTT
NA,TRBJ2-3,NA,TRBV12-3/TRBV12-4,CASRVGRSTDTQYF,TGTGCCAGCAGGGTCGGAAGGAGCACAGATACGCAGTATTTT
TRBD2,TRBJ2-2,many,TRBV7-3,CASSSFPGLAGTGELFF,TGTGCCAGCAGCTCTTTTCCGGGACTAGCGGGAACCGGGGAGCTGTTTTTT
TRBD1,TRBJ1-2,many,TRBV6-1,CASSGDRFYGYTF,TGTGCCAGCAGTGGGGACAGGTTCTATGGCTACACCTTC
TRBD2,TRBJ2-7,few,TRBV6-2/TRBV6-3,CASRITGTSVHEQYF,TGTGCCAGCAGAATAACCGGGACTAGCGTCCACGAGCAGTACTTC
NA,TRBJ2-5,few,TRBV7-3,CASSLSGTLYQETQYF,TGTGCCAGCAGCTTAAGCGGGACTCTGTACCAAGAGACCCAGTACTTC
TRBD2,TRBJ2-5,many,TRBV7-2,CASLWYRLAGIKTQYF,TGTGCCAGCCTTTGGTACCGGCTAGCGGGAATTAAGACCCAGTACTTC
NA,TRBJ1-4,NA,TRBV6-1,CASSVFSWSEKLFF,TGTGCCAGCAGCGTTTTTTCCTGGAGTGAAAAACTGTTTTTT
NA,TRBJ2-3,NA,TRBV5-1,CASSLTKKGSSDTQYF,TGCGCCAGCAGCTTGACGAAGAAGGGTAGTTCAGATACGCAGTATTTT
TRBD2,TRBJ2-1,many,TRBV30,CAWRSHSGQKHNEQFF,TGTGCCTGGAGATCTCATAGCGGGCAAAAGCACAATGAGCAGTTCTTC
NA,TRBJ1-4,NA,TRBV18,CASSPRESTNEKLFF,TGTGCCAGCTCACCAAGGGAATCAACTAATGAAAAACTGTTTTTT
NA,TRBJ2-5,many,TRBV28,CASSLPQARQETQYF,TGTGCCAGCAGTTTACCACAGGCCCGCCAAGAGACCCAGTACTTC
NA,TRBJ2-7,NA,TRBV4-2,CASSQAISSYEQYF,TGTGCCAGCAGCCAAGCGATTAGCAGCTACGAGCAGTACTTC
NA,TRBJ1-1,many,TRBV30,CAWSVRVGVTIMNTEAFF,TGTGCCTGGAGTGTACGTGTAGGGGTTACGATCATGAACACTGAAGCTTTCTTT
NA,TRBJ1-2,few,TRBV18,CASSQDSPNYGYTF,TGTGCCAGCTCACAGGACAGCCCTAACTATGGCTACACCTTC
TRBD2,TRBJ2-7,many,TRBV27,CASSREGAYEQYF,TGTGCCAGCAGTCGGGAGGGGGCCTACGAGCAGTACTTC
NA,TRBJ1-1,NA,TRBV9,CASSVKAGAPNTEAFF,TGTGCCAGCAGCGTTAAGGCAGGAGCACCGAACACTGAAGCTTTCTTT
NA,TRBJ1-1,few,TRBV20-1,CSARAARVGVAEAFF,TGCAGTGCTAGAGCGGCTCGGGTAGGGGTCGCTGAAGCTTTCTTT
NA,TRBJ2-3,NA,TRBV12-3/TRBV12-4,CASSRGSVIGEAQYF,TGTGCCAGCAGTAGGGGGTCCGTCATTGGGGAGGCGCAGTATTTT